This is a list of T cell receptor beta chains from one sample in a study of PD-L1 blockade in urothelial cancer. TCRdb keeps only in-frame clones here, not all; method: immunoSEQ multiplex PCR. The sample has about 130,000 clones, 86% seen once. Sequencing used PBMCs, obtained around atezolizumab (anti-PD-L1) treatment. The receptors originated from a man aged 45-65 years with urothelial cancer. The CDR3 runs from the conserved cysteine through the conserved F or W. The D gene is left open where the match is weak. Some rows have no size entry. The others give once, few or many, or a class for an expanded clone.

v_call	clone_size	d_call	j_call	cdr3_aa	cdr3_nt
TRBV4-1	.	.	TRBJ2-7	CASSQGVAESYEQYF	TGCGCCAGCAGCCAAGGGGTAGCGGAGTCCTACGAGCAGTACTTC
TRBV10-3	.	.	TRBJ2-7	CATAAGVYEQYF	TGTGCCACCGCGGCGGGCGTCTACGAGCAGTACTTC
TRBV5-6	.	TRBD1	TRBJ2-7	CASSQQGARYEQYF	TGTGCCAGCAGCCAACAGGGGGCGAGATACGAGCAGTACTTC
TRBV19	few	.	TRBJ1-6	CASRGAAYNSPLHF	TGTGCCAGTAGGGGGGCTGCCTATAATTCACCCCTCCACTTT
TRBV7-8	.	TRBD1	TRBJ2-7	CASSLVGGSGTGSYEQYF	TGTGCCAGCAGCTTAGTGGGGGGGTCCGGGACAGGGTCCTACGAGCAGTACTTC
TRBV16	.	TRBD1	TRBJ1-6	CASSHGQVYNSPLHF	TGTGCCAGCAGCCATGGACAGGTCTATAATTCACCCCTCCACTTT
TRBV6-1	.	.	TRBJ1-4	CASSVTGREKLFF	TGTGCCAGCAGTGTGACAGGACGGGAAAAACTGTTTTTT
TRBV30	.	.	TRBJ1-1	CAWDRGTEAFF	TGTGCCTGGGATCGAGGGACTGAAGCTTTCTTT
TRBV7-9	.	TRBD1	TRBJ2-7	CASSKTPGQGFSYEQYF	TGTGCCAGCAGCAAAACCCCAGGACAGGGGTTTTCCTACGAGCAGTACTTC
TRBV7-9	.	.	TRBJ2-2	CASRPGQAGTGELFF	TGTGCCAGCAGGCCCGGACAGGCGGGGACCGGGGAGCTGTTTTTT
TRBV5-1	.	TRBD1	TRBJ2-1	CASSLGRDRGKNEQFF	TGCGCCAGCAGCTTAGGCCGGGACAGGGGAAAAAATGAGCAGTTCTTC
TRBV4-2	.	.	TRBJ2-1	CASSQEVGPQEDEQFF	TGTGCCAGCAGCCAAGAAGTAGGCCCTCAGGAGGATGAGCAGTTCTTC
TRBV9	.	.	TRBJ1-6	CASSATSSYNSPLHF	TGTGCCAGCAGCGCCACAAGCTCCTATAATTCACCCCTCCACTTT
TRBV6-1	.	TRBD2	TRBJ2-4	CASSEWGTSGKNIQYF	TGTGCCAGCAGTGAATGGGGGACTAGCGGGAAAAACATTCAGTACTTC
TRBV4-2	.	.	TRBJ1-2	CASSQDSEGIYGYTF	TGTGCCAGCAGCCAAGACTCCGAGGGCATCTATGGCTACACCTTC
TRBV6-1	once	.	TRBJ2-5	CASRPPGLQETQYF	TGTGCCAGCAGGCCCCCGGGACTTCAAGAGACCCAGTACTTC
TRBV28	.	TRBD2	TRBJ2-3	CASSTRTSGADTQYF	TGTGCCAGCAGTACTAGGACTAGTGGGGCGGATACGCAGTATTTT
TRBV7-3	.	TRBD2	TRBJ2-2	CASSLRLAENTGELFF	TGTGCCAGCAGCTTACGCCTAGCGGAAAACACCGGGGAGCTGTTTTTT
TRBV28	few	.	TRBJ1-2	CASIGWQGDGYTF	TGTGCCAGCATTGGGTGGCAGGGCGACGGCTACACCTTC
TRBV6-4	.	TRBD2	TRBJ2-1	CASSRLADYNEQFF	TGTGCCAGCAGTAGACTAGCGGACTACAATGAGCAGTTCTTC
TRBV27	.	TRBD1	TRBJ2-1	CASSQGDKMYEQFF	TGTGCCAGCAGTCAGGGGGATAAGATGTATGAGCAGTTCTTC
TRBV28	.	.	TRBJ1-1	CASRYQGGTEAFF	TGTGCCAGCAGATATCAGGGAGGAACTGAAGCTTTCTTT
TRBV2	.	TRBD1	TRBJ2-1	CASREGTGGFAYNEQFF	TGTGCCAGCAGGGAGGGGACAGGGGGCTTCGCCTACAATGAGCAGTTCTTC
TRBV5-5	few	.	TRBJ2-7	CASSPEGERYEQYF	TGTGCCAGCAGCCCTGAGGGGGAGAGGTACGAGCAGTACTTC
TRBV27	.	TRBD2	TRBJ2-2	CASSRAVAGSGELFF	TGTGCCAGCAGCCGCGCGGTAGCGGGTTCAGGGGAGCTGTTTTTT
TRBV9	.	.	TRBJ2-1	CASSAQGRGRSYNEQFF	TGTGCCAGCAGCGCCCAAGGCAGGGGTAGATCCTACAATGAGCAGTTCTTC
TRBV19	.	TRBD1	TRBJ2-7	CASRGLGQGPYEQYF	TGTGCCAGTAGGGGGCTTGGACAGGGACCCTACGAGCAGTACTTC
TRBV7-9	.	TRBD2	TRBJ2-1	CASSLGSGSSYNEQFF	TGTGCCAGCAGCTTAGGGAGCGGGAGCTCCTACAATGAGCAGTTCTTC
TRBV6-4	once	.	TRBJ2-1	CASSDSASVYNEQFF	TGTGCCAGCAGTGACTCGGCTAGCGTCTACAATGAGCAGTTCTTC
TRBV4-1	.	.	TRBJ2-7	CASRPQGSSYEQYF	TGCGCCAGCAGACCCCAGGGCTCATCCTACGAGCAGTACTTC
TRBV7-2	.	TRBD1	TRBJ1-5	CASSLDRNNQPQHF	TGTGCCAGCAGCTTGGACAGGAACAATCAGCCCCAGCATTTT
TRBV7-8	few	TRBD1	TRBJ1-1	CASTGTGARAFF	TGTGCCAGCACCGGGACAGGAGCCCGAGCTTTCTTT
TRBV25-1	.	TRBD1	TRBJ1-2	CASNRGNYGYTF	TGTGCCAGCAACAGGGGGAACTATGGCTACACCTTC
TRBV6-5	.	.	TRBJ2-3	CASSYRVAGTDTQYF	TGTGCCAGCAGTTACAGGGTAGCGGGCACAGATACGCAGTATTTT
TRBV4-1	.	TRBD2	TRBJ2-4	CASSQDLAGGQNIQYF	TGCGCCAGCAGCCAAGATCTAGCGGGAGGACAAAACATTCAGTACTTC
TRBV4-1	.	TRBD1	TRBJ1-4	CASSPYSGTGAHGEKLFF	TGCGCCAGCAGCCCTTATAGCGGGACAGGGGCCCATGGTGAAAAACTGTTTTTT
TRBV6-1	.	.	TRBJ1-3	CASRPAVNTIYF	TGTGCCAGCAGACCGGCGGTAAACACCATATATTTT
TRBV19	.	TRBD1	TRBJ1-3	CASTMDRGAGNTIYF	TGTGCCAGTACCATGGACAGGGGCGCTGGAAACACCATATATTTT
TRBV28	.	.	TRBJ1-5	CASSLPISRGSQPQHF	TGTGCCAGCAGTTTACCGATCTCTCGGGGGTCCCAGCCCCAGCATTTT
TRBV2	many	.	TRBJ1-3	CARKHSGNTIYF	TGTGCCAGAAAACACTCTGGAAACACCATATATTTT
TRBV11-2	.	.	TRBJ1-5	CASSIGPNQPQHF	TGTGCCAGCAGCATCGGTCCCAATCAGCCCCAGCATTTT
TRBV4-2	once	TRBD2	TRBJ2-5	CASSQEMRERETQYF	TGTGCCAGCAGCCAAGAAATGCGGGAGCGAGAGACCCAGTACTTC
TRBV11-2	.	.	TRBJ2-3	CASSSKMLSTDTQYF	TGTGCCAGCAGCAGCAAAATGCTGAGCACAGATACGCAGTATTTT
TRBV27	.	TRBD2	TRBJ2-7	CASSLAGGDEQYF	TGTGCCAGCAGTTTAGCGGGGGGCGACGAGCAGTACTTC
TRBV6-5	.	TRBD2	TRBJ2-5	CASRREGRETQYF	TGTGCCAGCAGGAGGGAGGGCCGAGAGACCCAGTACTTC
TRBV2	.	TRBD2	TRBJ2-1	CASKDTGTSVYNEQFF	TGTGCCAGCAAGGATACCGGGACTAGCGTATACAATGAGCAGTTCTTC
TRBV18	.	.	TRBJ2-5	CASSPPAGFETQYF	TGTGCCAGCTCACCACCGGCAGGGTTCGAGACCCAGTACTTC
TRBV28	.	.	TRBJ1-2	CASSGGSRSGNYGYTF	TGTGCCAGCAGTGGAGGGAGCCGGAGCGGGAACTATGGCTACACCTTC
TRBV7-2	.	.	TRBJ2-7	CASSLVFYEQYF	TGTGCCAGCAGCTTAGTCTTCTACGAGCAGTACTTC
TRBV6-1	.	TRBD2	TRBJ2-3	CASESRTSGSDTQYF	TGTGCCAGCGAATCCAGGACTAGCGGTTCAGATACGCAGTATTTT
TRBV4-1	.	TRBD2	TRBJ2-1	CASSRTSGRINEQFF	TGCGCCAGCAGCCGGACTAGCGGGAGAATCAATGAGCAGTTCTTC
TRBV9	few	.	TRBJ1-2	CASSVEGRPSGGGYTF	TGTGCCAGCAGCGTAGAAGGGCGGCCGAGCGGGGGCGGCTACACCTTC
TRBV5-1	few	.	TRBJ1-1	CASSLAAGWTEAFF	TGCGCCAGCAGCTTGGCAGCAGGCTGGACTGAAGCTTTCTTT
TRBV7-9	.	.	TRBJ2-5	CASSWEETQYF	TGTGCCAGCAGCTGGGAGGAGACCCAGTACTTC
TRBV5-1	.	.	TRBJ1-6	CASSLALPTGSPLHF	TGCGCCAGCAGCTTGGCACTGCCGACGGGATCACCCCTCCACTTT